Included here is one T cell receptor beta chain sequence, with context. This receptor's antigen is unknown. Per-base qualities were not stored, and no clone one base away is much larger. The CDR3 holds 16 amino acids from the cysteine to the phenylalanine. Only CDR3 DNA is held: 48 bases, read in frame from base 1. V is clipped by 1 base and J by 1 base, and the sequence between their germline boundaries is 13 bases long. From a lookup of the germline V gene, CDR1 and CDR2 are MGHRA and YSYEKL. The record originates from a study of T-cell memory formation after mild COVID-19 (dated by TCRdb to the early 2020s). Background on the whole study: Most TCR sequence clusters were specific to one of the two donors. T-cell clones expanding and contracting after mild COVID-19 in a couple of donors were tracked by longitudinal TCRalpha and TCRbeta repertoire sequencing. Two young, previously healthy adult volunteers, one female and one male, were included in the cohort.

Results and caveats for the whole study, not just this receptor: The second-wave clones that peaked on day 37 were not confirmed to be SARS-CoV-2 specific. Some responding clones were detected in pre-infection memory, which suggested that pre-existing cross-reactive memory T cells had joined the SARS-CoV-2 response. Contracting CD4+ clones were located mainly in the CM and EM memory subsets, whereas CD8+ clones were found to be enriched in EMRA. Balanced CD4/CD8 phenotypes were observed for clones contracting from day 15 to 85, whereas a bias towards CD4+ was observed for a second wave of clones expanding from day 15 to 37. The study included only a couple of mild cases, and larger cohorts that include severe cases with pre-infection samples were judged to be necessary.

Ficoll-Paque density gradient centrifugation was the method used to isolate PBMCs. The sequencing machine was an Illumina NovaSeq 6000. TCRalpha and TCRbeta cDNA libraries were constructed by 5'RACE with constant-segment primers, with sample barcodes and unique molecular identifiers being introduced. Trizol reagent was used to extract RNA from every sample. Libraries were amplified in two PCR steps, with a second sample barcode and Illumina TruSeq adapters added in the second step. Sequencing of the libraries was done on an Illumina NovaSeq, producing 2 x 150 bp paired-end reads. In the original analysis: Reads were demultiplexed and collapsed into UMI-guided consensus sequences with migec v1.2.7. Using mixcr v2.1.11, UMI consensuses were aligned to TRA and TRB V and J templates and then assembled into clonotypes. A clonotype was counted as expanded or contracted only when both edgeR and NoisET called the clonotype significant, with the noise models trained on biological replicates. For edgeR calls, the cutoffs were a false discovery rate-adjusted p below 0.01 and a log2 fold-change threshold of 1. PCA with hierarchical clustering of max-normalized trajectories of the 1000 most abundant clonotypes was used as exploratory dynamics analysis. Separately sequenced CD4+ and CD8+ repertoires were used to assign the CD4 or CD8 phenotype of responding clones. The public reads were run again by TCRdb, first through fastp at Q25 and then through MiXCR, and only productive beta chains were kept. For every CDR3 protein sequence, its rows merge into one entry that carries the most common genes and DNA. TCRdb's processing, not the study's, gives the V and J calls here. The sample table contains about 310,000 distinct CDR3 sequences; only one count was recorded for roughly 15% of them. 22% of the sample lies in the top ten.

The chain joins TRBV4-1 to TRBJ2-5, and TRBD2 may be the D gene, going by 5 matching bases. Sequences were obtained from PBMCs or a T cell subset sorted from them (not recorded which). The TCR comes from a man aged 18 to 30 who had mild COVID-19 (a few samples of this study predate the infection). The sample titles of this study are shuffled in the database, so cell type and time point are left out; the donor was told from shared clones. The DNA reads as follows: TGCGCCAGCAGCCAAGTTCCAACGGCGGGCCAAGAGACCCAGTACTTC. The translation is CASSQVPTAGQETQYF.